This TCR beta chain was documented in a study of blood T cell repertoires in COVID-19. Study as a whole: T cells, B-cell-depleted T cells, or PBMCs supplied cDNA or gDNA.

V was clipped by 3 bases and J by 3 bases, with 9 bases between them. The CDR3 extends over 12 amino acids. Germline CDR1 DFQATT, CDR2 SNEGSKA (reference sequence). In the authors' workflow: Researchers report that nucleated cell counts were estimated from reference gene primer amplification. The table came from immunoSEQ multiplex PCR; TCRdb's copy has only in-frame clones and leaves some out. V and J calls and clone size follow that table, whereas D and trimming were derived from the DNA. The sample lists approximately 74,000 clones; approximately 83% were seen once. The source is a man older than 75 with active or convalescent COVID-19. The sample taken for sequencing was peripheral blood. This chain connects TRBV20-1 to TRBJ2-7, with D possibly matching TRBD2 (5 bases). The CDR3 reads CSASRTDYEQYF. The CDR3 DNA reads TGCAGTGCTAGTCGGACTGACTACGAGCAGTACTTC.